This entry lists 27 T cell receptor beta chains sequenced from one sample in a study of T cells in Graves' hyperthyroidism and ophthalmopathy. What was amplified from RNA transcripts were TCR beta CDR3 regions. During a first-round RT-PCR of the TCR CDR3, the HTBI primer set was used. TCRdb called the multiplex PCR reads again in MiXCR, with one record for every CDR3 protein. The profile covers roughly 700,000 distinct CDR3 sequences, with approximately 15% appearing a single time and 10% taken by the ten largest. Sequenced: blood. These receptors came from a woman between 18 and 29 years old with Graves' hyperthyroidism.

The chain joins TRBV4-2 to TRBJ2-1, with 11 bases that match TRBD2. This CDR3 is built from 15 residues. Germline loops: CDR1 LGHNA, CDR2 YNFKEQ. With V trimmed by 3 bases and J by 8 bases, 6 bases remained unmatched. Written as DNA, the CDR3 is TGTGCCAGCAGCCAGATTCTAGCGGGAGGTTATGAGCAGTTCTTC. Translation gives CASSQILAGGYEQFF.

The V gene is TRBV11-2, the J gene TRBJ2-7; no firm D call. CDR3 length: 11 residues. In germline, CDR1 is SGHAT, CDR2 FQNNGV. V was pared by 6 bases and J by 6 bases, with 9 bases between. CDR3 in amino acids: CASRLTVEQYF. The DNA for the CDR3 is TGTGCCAGCAGGTTGACCGTCGAGCAGTACTTC. Full variable domain (missing parts from reference TRBV11-2 and TRBJ2-7): EAGVAQSPRYKIIEKRQSVAFWCNPISGHATLYWYQQILGQGPKLLIQFQNNGVVDDSQLPKDRFSAERLKGVDSTLKIQPAKLEDSAVYLCASRLTVEQYFGPGTRLTVT.

The chain is built from TRBV19 and TRBJ1-1, with 11 positions matching TRBD1. From germline, CDR1 is LNHDA and CDR2 SQIVND (reference sequence). Unmatched junction bases numbered 6, after V lost 8 bases and J lost 1 base. The CDR3 totals 15 residues. The CDR3 nucleotides are TGTGCCAGTGGGGACAGGGGGGTCCAGAACACTGAAGCTTTCTTT. It translates to CASGDRGVQNTEAFF. The entire variable domain, with the rest obtained from reference TRBV19 and TRBJ1-1, is as follows: DGGITQSPKYLFRKEGQNVTLSCEQNLNHDAMYWYRQDPGQGLRLIYYSQIVNDFQKGDIAEGYSVSREKKESFPLTVTSAQKNPTAFYLCASGDRGVQNTEAFFGQGTRLTVV.

This clonotype came up many times. The DNA of the CDR3 is TGTGCCAGCAGTTGGAGGGACAGTCACCAAGAGACCCAGTACTTC. It codes for CASSWRDSHQETQYF. This rearrangement joins TRBV12-3 or TRBV12-4 to TRBJ2-5, with D tentatively TRBD1 (7 bases). V lost 4 bases and J lost 0, with 12 bases in between. This CDR3 has 15 residues.

This clonotype came up many times. V usage is TRBV11-2 and J usage is TRBJ2-1; 7 bases align to TRBD2. V shed 1 base and J 2 bases; nucleotides not matched to a gene: 5. The V gene's germline CDR1 is SGHAT and CDR2 FQNNGV. This CDR3 spans 16 amino acids. CDR3 sequence reads: CASSLGWRETYNEQFF. The CDR3 DNA reads as TGTGCCAGCAGCTTAGGATGGCGGGAGACCTACAATGAGCAGTTCTTC.

The chain employs TRBV19 and TRBJ2-7; TRBD2 aligns across 12 bases. V gave up 8 bases and J gave up 4 bases; unmatched junction bases: 18. CDR3 length: 18 amino acids. Germline V CDR1 and CDR2: LNHDA, SQIVND (reference sequence). Here the CDR3 reads CASREGGLAGAGAYEQYF. The CDR3 DNA reads as TGTGCCAGTCGGGAGGGGGGACTAGCGGGTGCCGGTGCTTACGAGCAGTACTTC.

This clonotype came up a few times. The J gene is TRBJ1-2, the V gene TRBV19; TRBD1 might be the D (6 bases). The CDR3 is 13 residues long. Germline assignment: CDR1 LNHDA and CDR2 SQIVND (reference sequence). The ends were cut back, 3 bases at V and 8 bases at J, with 13 bases in the middle. The DNA of the CDR3 is TGTGCCAGTAGTATCGTACGGGACACCGGCTACACCTTC. This codes for CASSIVRDTGYTF.

This clonotype has a handful of counts. The chain couples TRBV25-1 to TRBJ1-5; D is ambiguous. V dropped 3 bases and J dropped 4 bases, with 10 bases sitting between them. Germline V gene lookup returns CDR1 MGHDK and CDR2 SYGVNS. The CDR3 runs to 14 residues. The CDR3 DNA is TGTGCCAGCAGTGATGTGGGGTGGAATCAGCCCCAGCATTTT. Translated: CASSDVGWNQPQHF. The entire variable domain, with the rest obtained from reference TRBV25-1 and TRBJ1-5, is as follows: EADIYQTPRYLVIGTGKKITLECSQTMGHDKMYWYQQDPGMELHLIHYSYGVNSTEKGDLSSESTVSRIRTEHFPLTLESARPSHTSQYLCASSDVGWNQPQHFGDGTRLSIL.

CDR3 DNA: TGCAGCGGCTGGACCCCTAGCGGAGGCTCCTACGAGCAGTACTTC. Amino acids: CSGWTPSGGSYEQYF. V is TRBV29-1 and J is TRBJ2-7, with 7 bases matching TRBD2. J gave up 0 bases and V 7 bases, and 12 bases lay outside the gene matches. CDR1 and CDR2 from the germline V gene are SQVTM and ANQGSEA. CDR3 length: 15 residues.

This clonotype came up many times. V and J are TRBV25-1 and TRBJ2-7, with 10 bases fitting TRBD1. The V and J ends lost 5 bases and 4 bases, in that order; junction bases with no gene match: 8. The CDR3 has 15 residues. Germline CDR1 and CDR2: MGHDK and SYGVNS. The CDR3 DNA reads TGTGCCAGCAGTAGACGGGACAGGGGAAATTACGAGCAGTACTTC. Residues: CASSRRDRGNYEQYF.

The chain combines TRBV7-3 with TRBJ2-1, with TRBD2 identical over 10 bases. Germline loops: CDR1 SGHTA, CDR2 FQGTGA. The CDR3 spans 11 residues. V was pared by 8 bases and J by 13 bases, with 5 bases of the junction left unmatched. CDR3 sequence (DNA): TGTGCCAGCGGAGCGGGAGGGGAACAGTTCTTC. Translating gives CASGAGGEQFF. The whole variable domain, remainder taken from reference TRBV7-3 and TRBJ2-1, is GAGVSQTPSNKVTEKGKYVELRCDPISGHTALYWYRQSLGQGPEFLIYFQGTGAADDSGLPNDRFFAVRPEGSVSTLKIQRTERGDSAVYLCASGAGGEQFFGPGTRLTVL.

This chain uses TRBV13 with TRBJ2-3, with D possibly being TRBD2 (5 bases). There are 14 residues in the CDR3. V was pared by 5 bases and J by 2 bases, with 11 bases between. From germline, CDR1 is PRHDT and CDR2 FYEKMQ (reference sequence). The CDR3 loop reads CASSVAADTDTQYF. In nucleotides, the CDR3 is TGTGCCAGCAGCGTAGCAGCGGACACAGATACGCAGTATTTT. Variable domain in full (rest from reference TRBV13 and TRBJ2-3): AAGVIQSPRHLIKEKRETATLKCYPIPRHDTVYWYQQGPGQDPQFLISFYEKMQSDKGSIPDRFSAQQFSDYHSELNMSSLELGDSALYFCASSVAADTDTQYFGPGTRLTVL.

The gene calls are TRBV19 and TRBJ2-1, with D possibly TRBD2 on 6 matching bases. Germline V gives CDR1 LNHDA, CDR2 SQIVND (reference sequence). The CDR3 totals 13 residues. V was cut by 1 base and J by 14 bases, with 15 bases left in between. CDR3 sequence reads: CASSIGGGSPEFF. CDR3 coding DNA: TGTGCCAGTAGTATAGGAGGAGGGAGCCCGGAGTTCTTC. Full variable domain (rest looked up from reference TRBV19 and TRBJ2-1): DGGITQSPKYLFRKEGQNVTLSCEQNLNHDAMYWYRQDPGQGLRLIYYSQIVNDFQKGDIAEGYSVSREKKESFPLTVTSAQKNPTAFYLCASSIGGGSPEFFGPGTRLTVL.

The V and J genes are TRBV7-3 and TRBJ2-3; D possibly corresponds to TRBD2 (6 bases). This CDR3 region has 15 residues. The V gene's germline CDR1 is SGHTA and CDR2 FQGTGA. Deletions cut 5 bases from V and 6 bases from J, with 18 bases between. In nucleotides, the CDR3 is TGTGCCAGCAGCCGGGGGTTCGCGGTTCCGGATACGCAGTATTTT. It specifies CASSRGFAVPDTQYF.

This rearrangement joins TRBV6-6 to TRBJ1-5; no definite D call. CDR1 and CDR2 (germline): MNHNY, SVGAGI (reference sequence). This CDR3 comprises 15 residues. V was trimmed by 0 bases and J by 0 bases, leaving 6 bases between them. CDR3 sequence (DNA): TGTGCCAGCAGTTACTCGCTCGCTAGCAATCAGCCCCAGCATTTT. Translation: CASSYSLASNQPQHF.

This clonotype was detected many times. This chain uses TRBV20-1 with TRBJ2-7, with D unclear. Deletions cut 3 bases from V and 4 bases from J, with 13 bases between. CDR3 length: 13 residues. Germline CDR1 reads DFQATT; CDR2 reads SNEGSKA (reference sequence). The CDR3 loop is CSARVPGRYEQYF. Here the CDR3 DNA reads TGCAGTGCTAGGGTACCAGGACGGTACGAGCAGTACTTC.

The rearrangement uses TRBV10-3 and TRBJ2-7; 9 nucleotides align to TRBD1. J gave up 3 bases and V 3 bases, and 15 bases lay outside the gene matches. There are 18 residues in the CDR3. CDR1 and CDR2 (germline): ENHRY, SYGVKD. The CDR3 reads CAISEPNFPGTGYYEQYF. CDR3 in DNA: TGTGCCATCAGTGAACCAAACTTTCCCGGGACAGGGTACTACGAGCAGTACTTC.

In this sample, this clonotype turned up many times. The CDR3 loop is CAWERGQGLKQFF. The CDR3 region has the DNA TGTGCCTGGGAAAGGGGACAGGGCCTCAAGCAGTTCTTC. The chain has TRBV30 and TRBJ2-1; the match to TRBD1 covers 9 bases. The V segment lost 5 bases and the J segment 11 bases; nucleotides outside the gene matches: 10. The CDR3 covers 13 residues. CDR1 and CDR2 from the germline V gene are GTSNPN and SVGIG (reference sequence).

This clonotype was detected only a few times. This sequence joins TRBV6-1 and TRBJ1-4, with D maybe TRBD1 (5 bases). This CDR3 is built from 14 residues. The V and J ends lost 7 bases and 7 bases respectively, with 16 bases between them. From germline, CDR1 is MNHNS and CDR2 SASEGT. CDR3 protein: CASNLRSTGEKLFF. CDR3 nucleotide sequence: TGTGCCAGCAACCTAAGGAGTACAGGTGAAAAACTGTTTTTT.

This clonotype came up a few times. The V and J genes are TRBV12-3 or TRBV12-4 and TRBJ2-3; D gene ambiguous. This CDR3 spans 15 amino acids. The V and J ends lost 7 bases and 2 bases respectively, with 16 bases between them. The CDR3 region is CASTPAGWNTDTQYF. The DNA for the CDR3 is TGTGCCAGCACCCCAGCTGGTTGGAACACAGATACGCAGTATTTT.

The sample holds many counts of this clonotype. The chain links TRBV6-1 to TRBJ2-2; the D is unclear. The V end lost 8 bases, the J end lost 1 base, and 8 bases lay between the germline ends. CDR1 is MNHNS, CDR2 SASEGT, per germline. The length of the CDR3 is 13 residues. The CDR3 coding sequence is TGTGCCAGCCGGAACGGGAACACCGGGGAGCTGTTTTTT. It yields the protein CASRNGNTGELFF.

This clonotype was detected many times. This chain links TRBV7-2 with TRBJ1-1; no clear D. V lost 1 base and J lost 3, with 18 bases in between. Germline CDR1 is SGHTA and CDR2 is FQGNSA. The CDR3 loop spans 17 amino acids. For the CDR3, the DNA is TGTGCCAGCAGCTTAGTCTATTGGGCCAGACCTCACACTGAAGCTTTCTTT. This codes for CASSLVYWARPHTEAFF.

This clonotype was found many times. The rearrangement uses TRBV30 and TRBJ2-3; a possible D gene is TRBD1 (6 bases). This CDR3 comprises 13 residues. Germline assignment: CDR1 GTSNPN and CDR2 SVGIG (reference sequence). V was shortened by 1 base and J by 2 bases, with 7 bases between the two germline ends. The CDR3 DNA reads TGTGCCTGGAGTGAGGGGGTCACAGATACGCAGTATTTT. This codes for CAWSEGVTDTQYF.

This clonotype was counted at least ten times. The chain employs TRBV2 and TRBJ2-7; 8 bases align to TRBD1. The germline V gene has CDR1 SNHLY and CDR2 FYNNEI. The CDR3 runs 16 residues. J lost 3 bases, V lost 4 bases, and 11 bases had no gene match. CDR3 region: CASSGPQGQVNYEQYF. In nucleotides, the CDR3 is TGTGCCAGCAGTGGCCCTCAGGGACAGGTGAACTACGAGCAGTACTTC.

This clonotype was counted many times. This sequence joins TRBV7-8 and TRBJ2-5; no reliable D call. The CDR3 loop spans 15 amino acids. CDR1 and CDR2 from the germline V gene are SGHVS and FQNEAQ. Deletions cut 5 bases from V and 3 bases from J, with 16 bases between. The CDR3 spells CASSLDFREEETQYF. The CDR3 nucleotides are TGTGCCAGCAGCCTAGATTTCAGAGAGGAAGAGACCCAGTACTTC.

Turning to this clonotype: This may come from a read error, since a much larger clone is one base off. V gene TRBV12-3 or TRBV12-4 combines with J gene TRBJ2-1; D is unresolved. The CDR3 loop spans 13 amino acids. CDR3 DNA: TGTACCAGCAGCTCCACCCCCCCCAATGAGCAGTTCTTC. It yields the protein CTSSSTPPNEQFF.

This chain links TRBV2 with TRBJ2-3; either TRBD1 or TRBD2 may fit D (6 bases each). The germline V gene has CDR1 SNHLY and CDR2 FYNNEI. This CDR3 has 17 residues. Trimming removed 4 bases at V and 0 bases at J, with 17 bases between. The CDR3 bases are TGTGCCAGCAGTGGGCGGTTGCCCGGGGGCAGCACAGATACGCAGTATTTT. This encodes CASSGRLPGGSTDTQYF.